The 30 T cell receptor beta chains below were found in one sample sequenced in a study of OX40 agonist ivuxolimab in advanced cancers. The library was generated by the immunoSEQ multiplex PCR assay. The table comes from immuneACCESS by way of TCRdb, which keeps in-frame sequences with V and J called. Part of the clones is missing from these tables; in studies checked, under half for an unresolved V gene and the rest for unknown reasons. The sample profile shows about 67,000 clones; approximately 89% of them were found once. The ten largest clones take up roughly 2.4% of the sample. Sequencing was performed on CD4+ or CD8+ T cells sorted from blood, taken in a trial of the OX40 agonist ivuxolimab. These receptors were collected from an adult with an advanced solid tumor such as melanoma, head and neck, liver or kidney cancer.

The CDR3 sequence is CASNPGQNTGELFF. The DNA of the CDR3 is TGTGCCAGCAACCCGGGACAGAACACCGGGGAGCTGTTTTTT. V is TRBV6-5 and J is TRBJ2-2; D might be TRBD1 (6 bases). The V end was cut by 7 bases, the J end by 1 base, with 10 bases between. Germline V gives CDR1 MNHEY, CDR2 SVGAGI. This CDR3 has 14 residues.

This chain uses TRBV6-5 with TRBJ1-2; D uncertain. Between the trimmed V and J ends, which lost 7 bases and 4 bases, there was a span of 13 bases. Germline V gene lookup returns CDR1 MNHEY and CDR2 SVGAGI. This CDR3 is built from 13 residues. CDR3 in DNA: TGTGCCAGCAAACTCAGCCACCTCTATGGCTACACCTTC. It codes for CASKLSHLYGYTF.

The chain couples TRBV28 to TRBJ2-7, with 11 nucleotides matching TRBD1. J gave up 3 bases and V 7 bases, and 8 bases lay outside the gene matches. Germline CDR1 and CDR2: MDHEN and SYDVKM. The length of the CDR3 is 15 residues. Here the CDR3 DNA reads TGTGCCAGCACCGATGGGGGGACAGGGGGCTACGAGCAGTACTTC. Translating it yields CASTDGGTGGYEQYF.

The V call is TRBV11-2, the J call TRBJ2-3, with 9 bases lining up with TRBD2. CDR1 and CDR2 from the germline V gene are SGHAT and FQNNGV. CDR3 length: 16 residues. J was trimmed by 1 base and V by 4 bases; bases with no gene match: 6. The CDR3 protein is CASSWRIAGGTDTQYF. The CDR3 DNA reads TGTGCCAGCAGCTGGAGGATAGCGGGGGGCACAGATACGCAGTATTTT.

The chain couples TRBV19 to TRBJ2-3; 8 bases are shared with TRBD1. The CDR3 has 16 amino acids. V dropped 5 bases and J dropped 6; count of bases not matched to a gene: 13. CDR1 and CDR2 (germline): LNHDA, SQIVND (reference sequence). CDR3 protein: CASSLGSAGGLDTQYF. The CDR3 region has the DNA TGTGCCAGTAGTTTAGGCAGCGCAGGGGGCCTGGATACGCAGTATTTT.

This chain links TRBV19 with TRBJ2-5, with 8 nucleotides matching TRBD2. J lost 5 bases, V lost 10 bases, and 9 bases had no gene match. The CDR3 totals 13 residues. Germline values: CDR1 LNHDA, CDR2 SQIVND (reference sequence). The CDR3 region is CATGGLARETQYF. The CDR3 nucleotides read TGTGCCACGGGGGGGCTAGCCAGGGAGACCCAGTACTTC. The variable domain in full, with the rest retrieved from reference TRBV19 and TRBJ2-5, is DGGITQSPKYLFRKEGQNVTLSCEQNLNHDAMYWYRQDPGQGLRLIYYSQIVNDFQKGDIAEGYSVSREKKESFPLTVTSAQKNPTAFYLCATGGLARETQYFGPGTRLLVL.

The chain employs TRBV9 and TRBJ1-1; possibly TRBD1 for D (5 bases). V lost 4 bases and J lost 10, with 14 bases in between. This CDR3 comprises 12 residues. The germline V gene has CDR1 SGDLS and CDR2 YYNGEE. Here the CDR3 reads CASSPRGRGAFF. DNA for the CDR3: TGTGCCAGCAGCCCTAGGGGACGGGGAGCTTTCTTT.

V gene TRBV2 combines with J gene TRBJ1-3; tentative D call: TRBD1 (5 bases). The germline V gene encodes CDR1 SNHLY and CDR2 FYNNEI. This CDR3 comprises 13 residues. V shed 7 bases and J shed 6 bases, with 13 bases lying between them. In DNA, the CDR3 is TGTGCCAGCAAGGCAGGGACCTTAAACACCATATATTTT. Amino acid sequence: CASKAGTLNTIYF.

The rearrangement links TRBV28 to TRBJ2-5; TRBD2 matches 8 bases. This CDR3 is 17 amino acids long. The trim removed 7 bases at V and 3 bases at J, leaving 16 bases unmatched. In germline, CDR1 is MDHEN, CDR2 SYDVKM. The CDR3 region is CASNGFPPGLVKETQYF. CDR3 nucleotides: TGTGCCAGCAATGGATTTCCCCCGGGACTAGTCAAAGAGACCCAGTACTTC.

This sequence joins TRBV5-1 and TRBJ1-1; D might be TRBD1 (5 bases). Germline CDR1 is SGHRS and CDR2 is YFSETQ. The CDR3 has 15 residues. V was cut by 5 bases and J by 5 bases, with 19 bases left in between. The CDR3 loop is CASRPRGRESTEAFF. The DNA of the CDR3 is TGCGCCAGCAGGCCGCGGGGGAGGGAAAGTACTGAAGCTTTCTTT.

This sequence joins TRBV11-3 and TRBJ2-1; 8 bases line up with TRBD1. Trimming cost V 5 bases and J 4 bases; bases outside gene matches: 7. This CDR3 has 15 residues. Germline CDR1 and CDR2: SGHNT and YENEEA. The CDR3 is CASSPGGQAYNEQFF. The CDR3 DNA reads TGTGCCAGCAGCCCCGGGGGACAGGCATACAATGAGCAGTTCTTC.

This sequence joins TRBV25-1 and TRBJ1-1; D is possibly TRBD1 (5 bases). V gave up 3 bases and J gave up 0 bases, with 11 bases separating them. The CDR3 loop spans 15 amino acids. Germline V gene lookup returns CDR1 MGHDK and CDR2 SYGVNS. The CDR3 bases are TGTGCCAGCAGTGATCCAAGGGGCTTGAACACTGAAGCTTTCTTT. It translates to CASSDPRGLNTEAFF.

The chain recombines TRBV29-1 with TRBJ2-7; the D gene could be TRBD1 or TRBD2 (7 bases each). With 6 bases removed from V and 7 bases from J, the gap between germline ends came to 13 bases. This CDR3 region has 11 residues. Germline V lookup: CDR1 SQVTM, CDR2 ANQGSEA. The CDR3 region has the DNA TGCAGCGTCCGACAGGGAGGGGAGCAGTACTTC. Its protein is CSVRQGGEQYF.

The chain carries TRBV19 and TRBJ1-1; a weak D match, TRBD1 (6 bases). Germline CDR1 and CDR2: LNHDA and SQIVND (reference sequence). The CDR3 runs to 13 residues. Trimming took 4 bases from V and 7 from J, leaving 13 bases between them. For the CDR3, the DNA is TGTGCCAGTAGTACCTACAGGGATGGTGAAGCTTTCTTT. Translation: CASSTYRDGEAFF.

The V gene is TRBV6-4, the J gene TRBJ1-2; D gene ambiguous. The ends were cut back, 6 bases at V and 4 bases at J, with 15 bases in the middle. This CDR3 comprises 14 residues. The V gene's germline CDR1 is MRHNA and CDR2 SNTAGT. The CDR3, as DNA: TGTGCCAGCAGACCCGGGCCTAAGGTCTATGGCTACACCTTC. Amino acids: CASRPGPKVYGYTF.

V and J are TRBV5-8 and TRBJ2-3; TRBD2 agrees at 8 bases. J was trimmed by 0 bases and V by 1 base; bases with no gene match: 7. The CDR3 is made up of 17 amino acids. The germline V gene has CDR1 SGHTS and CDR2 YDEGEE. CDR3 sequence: CASSLLKAGVSTDTQYF. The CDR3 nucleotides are TGTGCCAGCAGCTTGCTTAAAGCGGGAGTGAGCACAGATACGCAGTATTTT.

The CDR3 DNA reads as TGTGCCAGCATCACGGGACAGGTCACAACTGAAGCTTTCTTT. It yields the protein CASITGQVTTEAFF. This sequence joins TRBV28 and TRBJ1-1, with TRBD1 identical over 8 bases. The CDR3 has 14 amino acids. Trimming took 7 bases from V and 5 from J; bases not matched to a gene: 9. Germline V CDR1 and CDR2: MDHEN, SYDVKM.

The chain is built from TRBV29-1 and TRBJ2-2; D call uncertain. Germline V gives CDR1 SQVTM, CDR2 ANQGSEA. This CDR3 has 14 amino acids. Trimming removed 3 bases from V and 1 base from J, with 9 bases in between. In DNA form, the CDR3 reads TGCAGCGTTGAGGGTCGATTGAACACCGGGGAGCTGTTTTTT. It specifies CSVEGRLNTGELFF.

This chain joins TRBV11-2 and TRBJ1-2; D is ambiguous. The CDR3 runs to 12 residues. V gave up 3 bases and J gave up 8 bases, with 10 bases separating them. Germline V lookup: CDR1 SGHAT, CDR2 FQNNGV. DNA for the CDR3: TGTGCCAGCAGCTTGATAGGGATGGGCTACACCTTC. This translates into CASSLIGMGYTF.

CDR3: CASSHNRGVSTNEKLFF. For the CDR3, the DNA is TGCGCCAGCAGTCACAACAGGGGGGTCTCAACTAATGAAAAACTGTTTTTT. The chain joins TRBV23-1 to TRBJ1-4; TRBD1 aligns across 8 bases. TRBV23-1 is an ORF, with its function uncertain. V shed 3 bases and J 0 bases; nucleotides not matched to a gene: 6. The CDR3 consists of 17 residues.

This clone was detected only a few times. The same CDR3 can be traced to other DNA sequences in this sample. CDR3 amino acids: CASSFKQGAYEQYF. The CDR3 bases are TGTGCCAGCAGCTTCAAACAGGGGGCTTACGAGCAGTACTTC. The V and J genes are TRBV7-2 and TRBJ2-7; 9 bases are shared with TRBD1. J was trimmed by 4 bases and V by 3 bases; bases with no gene match: 4. Germline CDR1 is SGHTA and CDR2 is FQGNSA. The CDR3 covers 14 residues.

CDR3 in amino acids: CASSPSLAGIYEQYF. CDR3 nucleotide sequence: TGTGCCAGCAGCCCTTCGCTAGCGGGAATCTACGAGCAGTACTTC. This rearrangement joins TRBV11-3 to TRBJ2-7, with 9 bases aligning to TRBD2. V shed 5 bases and J 3 bases; nucleotides not matched to a gene: 8. Germline CDR1 and CDR2: SGHNT and YENEEA. The CDR3 length is 15 residues.

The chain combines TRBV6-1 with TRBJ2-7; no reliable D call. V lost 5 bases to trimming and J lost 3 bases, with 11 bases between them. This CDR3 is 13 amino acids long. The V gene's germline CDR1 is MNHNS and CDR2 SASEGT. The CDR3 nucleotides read TGTGCCAGCAGTTTCGGACGCCGCTACGAGCAGTACTTC. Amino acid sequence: CASSFGRRYEQYF.

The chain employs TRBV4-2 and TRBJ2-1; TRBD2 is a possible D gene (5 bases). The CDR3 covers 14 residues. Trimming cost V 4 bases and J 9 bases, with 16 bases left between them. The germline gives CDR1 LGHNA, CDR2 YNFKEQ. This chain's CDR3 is CASSPRPIGSEQFF. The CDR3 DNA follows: TGTGCCAGCAGCCCCCGACCAATAGGGAGTGAGCAGTTCTTC.

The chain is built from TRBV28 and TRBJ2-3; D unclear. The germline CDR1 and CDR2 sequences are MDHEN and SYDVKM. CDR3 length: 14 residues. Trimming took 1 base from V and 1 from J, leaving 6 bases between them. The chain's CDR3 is CASSLFGRTDTQYF. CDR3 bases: TGTGCCAGCAGTTTATTCGGACGCACAGATACGCAGTATTTT.

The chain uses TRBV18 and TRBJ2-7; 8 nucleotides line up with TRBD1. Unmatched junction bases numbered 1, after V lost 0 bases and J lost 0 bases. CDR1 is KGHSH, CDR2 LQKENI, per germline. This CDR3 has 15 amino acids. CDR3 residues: CASSPPGQASYEQYF. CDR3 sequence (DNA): TGTGCCAGCTCACCACCGGGACAGGCCTCCTACGAGCAGTACTTC. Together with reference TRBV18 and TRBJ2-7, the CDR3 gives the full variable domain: NAGVMQNPRHLVRRRGQEARLRCSPMKGHSHVYWYRQLPEEGLKFMVYLQKENIIDESGMPKERFSAEFPKEGPSILRIQQVVRGDSAAYFCASSPPGQASYEQYFGPGTRLTVT.

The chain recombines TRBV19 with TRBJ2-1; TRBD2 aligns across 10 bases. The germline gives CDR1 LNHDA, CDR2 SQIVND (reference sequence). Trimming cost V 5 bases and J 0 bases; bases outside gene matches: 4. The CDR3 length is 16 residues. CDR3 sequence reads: CASSPSGGVSYNEQFF. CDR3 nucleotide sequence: TGTGCCAGTAGTCCCAGCGGGGGGGTCTCCTACAATGAGCAGTTCTTC.

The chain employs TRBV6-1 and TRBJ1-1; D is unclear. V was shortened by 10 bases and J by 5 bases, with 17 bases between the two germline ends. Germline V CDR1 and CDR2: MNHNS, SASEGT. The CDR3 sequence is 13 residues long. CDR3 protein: CAIKGWQHTEAFF. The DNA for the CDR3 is TGTGCCATCAAGGGATGGCAGCATACTGAAGCTTTCTTT.

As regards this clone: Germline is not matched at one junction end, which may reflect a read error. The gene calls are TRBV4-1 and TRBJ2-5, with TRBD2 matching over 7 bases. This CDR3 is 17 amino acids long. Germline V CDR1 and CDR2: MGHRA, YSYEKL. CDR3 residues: CAGSQSPGGAAQETQYF. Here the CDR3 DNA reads TGCGCCGGCAGCCAATCCCCGGGGGGAGCCGCACAAGAGACCCAGTACTTC.

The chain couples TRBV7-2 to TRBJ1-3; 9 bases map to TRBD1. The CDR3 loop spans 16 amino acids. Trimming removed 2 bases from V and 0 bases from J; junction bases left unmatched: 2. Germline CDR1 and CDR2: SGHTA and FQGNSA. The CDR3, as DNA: TGTGCCAGCAGCTTAACAGGGGGCTTCTCTGGAAACACCATATATTTT. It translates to CASSLTGGFSGNTIYF.